This T cell receptor beta chain was recorded in a study of blood T cell repertoires in COVID-19. Study-wide background: Donors in the United States, Italy and Spain gave samples during acute or convalescent COVID-19. T cells, B-cell-depleted T cells, or PBMCs provided the cDNA or gDNA that served as material.

The recovered donors of Cohort 3 showed two negative PCRs, clearance, or symptom resolution. V was clipped by 7 bases and J by 0 bases, with 12 bases between them. Germline assignment: CDR1 KGHDR and CDR2 SFDVKD. The CDR3 is 15 residues long. Under the authors' procedure: Amplification with reference gene primers provided the estimates of nucleated cell counts. The repertoire was sequenced with immunoSEQ multiplex PCR; TCRdb's copy has only in-frame clones and lacks some. V and J calls and clone size are as listed in that table; D and trimming were resolved from the DNA. Among 150,000 to 200,000 clones, approximately 85% were seen once, and the ten largest hold 6.2%. This clone was counted a single time.

Sequencing was performed on PBMCs or T cells enriched from blood (not recorded which). The chain carries TRBV24-1 and TRBJ2-1; D uncertain. The source is a man aged 35 to 55 who had recovered from COVID-19. The CDR3 protein is CATRAGGPSYNEQFF. CDR3 sequence (DNA): TGTGCCACCAGGGCAGGTGGGCCCTCCTACAATGAGCAGTTCTTC.